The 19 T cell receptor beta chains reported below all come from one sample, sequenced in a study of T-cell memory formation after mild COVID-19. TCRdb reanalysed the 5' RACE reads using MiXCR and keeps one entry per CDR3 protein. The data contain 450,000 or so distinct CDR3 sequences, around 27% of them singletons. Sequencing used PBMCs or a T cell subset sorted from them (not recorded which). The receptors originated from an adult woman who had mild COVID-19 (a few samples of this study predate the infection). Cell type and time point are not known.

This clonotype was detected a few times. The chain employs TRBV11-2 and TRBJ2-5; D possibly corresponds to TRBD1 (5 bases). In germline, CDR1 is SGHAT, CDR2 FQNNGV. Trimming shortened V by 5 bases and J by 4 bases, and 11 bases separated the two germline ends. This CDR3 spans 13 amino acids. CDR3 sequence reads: CASSPPGIETQYF. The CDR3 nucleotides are TGTGCCAGCAGCCCTCCAGGGATAGAGACCCAGTACTTC.

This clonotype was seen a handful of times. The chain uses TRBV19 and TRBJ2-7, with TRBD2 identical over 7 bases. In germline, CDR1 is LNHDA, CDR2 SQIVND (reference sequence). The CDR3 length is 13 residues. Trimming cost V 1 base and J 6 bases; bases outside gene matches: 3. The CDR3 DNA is TGTGCCAGTAGTATAGGCTCGGGAGGCGAGCAGTACTTC. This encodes CASSIGSGGEQYF.

CDR3 sequence reads: CASSQVAEHPDTQYF. In nucleotides, the CDR3 is TGTGCCAGCAGCCAAGTAGCGGAACACCCAGATACGCAGTATTTT. The chain joins TRBV4-2 to TRBJ2-3; perhaps TRBD2 as D (6 bases). V lost 1 base and J 4 bases, leaving 12 bases between the germline ends. The CDR3 spans 15 residues. Germline V gives CDR1 LGHNA, CDR2 YNFKEQ.

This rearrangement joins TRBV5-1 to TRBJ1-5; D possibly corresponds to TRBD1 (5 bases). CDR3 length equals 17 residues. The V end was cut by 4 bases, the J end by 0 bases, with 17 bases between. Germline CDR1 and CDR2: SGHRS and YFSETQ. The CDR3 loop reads CASSTITHRNSNQPQHF. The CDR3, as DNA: TGCGCCAGCAGCACCATTACCCACAGGAATAGCAATCAGCCCCAGCATTTT. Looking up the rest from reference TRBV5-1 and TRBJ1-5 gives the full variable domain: KAGVTQTPRYLIKTRGQQVTLSCSPISGHRSVSWYQQTPGQGLQFLFEYFSETQRNKGNFPGRFSGRQFSNSRSEMNVSTLELGDSALYLCASSTITHRNSNQPQHFGDGTRLSIL.

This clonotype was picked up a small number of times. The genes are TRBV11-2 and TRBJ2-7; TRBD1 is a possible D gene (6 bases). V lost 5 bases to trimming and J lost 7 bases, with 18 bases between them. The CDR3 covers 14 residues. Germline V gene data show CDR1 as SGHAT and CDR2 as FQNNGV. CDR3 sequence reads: CASSAPGHGLEQYF. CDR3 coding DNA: TGTGCCAGCAGCGCACCGGGACACGGGCTGGAGCAGTACTTC.

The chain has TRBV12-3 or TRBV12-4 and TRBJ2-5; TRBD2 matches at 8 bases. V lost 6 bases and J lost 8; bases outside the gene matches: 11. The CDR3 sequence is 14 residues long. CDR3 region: CASSPGLVHITQYF. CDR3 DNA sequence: TGTGCCAGCAGCCCGGGACTAGTACATATTACCCAGTACTTC.

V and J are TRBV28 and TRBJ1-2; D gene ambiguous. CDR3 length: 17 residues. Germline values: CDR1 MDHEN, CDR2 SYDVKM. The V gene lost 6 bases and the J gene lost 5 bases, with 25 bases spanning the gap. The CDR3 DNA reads TGTGCCAGCAGGCGCCAAATAGATAGCTCATTTGATTATGGCTACACCTTC. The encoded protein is CASRRQIDSSFDYGYTF.

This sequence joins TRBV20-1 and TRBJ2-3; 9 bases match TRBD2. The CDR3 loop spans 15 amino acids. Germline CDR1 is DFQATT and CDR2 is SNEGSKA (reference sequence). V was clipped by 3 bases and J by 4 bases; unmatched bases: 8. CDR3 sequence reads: CSASKGLAFADTQYF. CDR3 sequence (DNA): TGCAGTGCTAGTAAGGGACTAGCATTCGCAGATACGCAGTATTTT.

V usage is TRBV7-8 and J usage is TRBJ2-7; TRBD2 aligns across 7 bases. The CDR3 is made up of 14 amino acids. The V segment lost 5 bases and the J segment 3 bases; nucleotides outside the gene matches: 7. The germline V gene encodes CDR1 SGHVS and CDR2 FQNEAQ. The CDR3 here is CASSPRDYNYEQYF. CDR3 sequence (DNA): TGTGCCAGCAGCCCTAGGGACTACAACTACGAGCAGTACTTC.

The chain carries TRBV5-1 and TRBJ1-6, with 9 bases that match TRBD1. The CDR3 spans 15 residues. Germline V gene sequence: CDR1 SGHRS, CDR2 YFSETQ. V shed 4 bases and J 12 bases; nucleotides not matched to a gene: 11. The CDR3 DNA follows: TGCGCCAGCAGCCGGACGGGACAGGGTCCACAACCCCTCCACTTT. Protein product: CASSRTGQGPQPLHF. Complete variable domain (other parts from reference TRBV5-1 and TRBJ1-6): KAGVTQTPRYLIKTRGQQVTLSCSPISGHRSVSWYQQTPGQGLQFLFEYFSETQRNKGNFPGRFSGRQFSNSRSEMNVSTLELGDSALYLCASSRTGQGPQPLHFGNGTRLTVT.

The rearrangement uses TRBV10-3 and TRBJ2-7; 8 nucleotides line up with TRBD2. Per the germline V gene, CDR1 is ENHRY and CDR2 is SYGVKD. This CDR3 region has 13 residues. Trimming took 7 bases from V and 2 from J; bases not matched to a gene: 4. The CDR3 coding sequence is TGTGCCATCAAGGGACTAGGGACCTACGAGCAGTACTTC. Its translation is CAIKGLGTYEQYF.

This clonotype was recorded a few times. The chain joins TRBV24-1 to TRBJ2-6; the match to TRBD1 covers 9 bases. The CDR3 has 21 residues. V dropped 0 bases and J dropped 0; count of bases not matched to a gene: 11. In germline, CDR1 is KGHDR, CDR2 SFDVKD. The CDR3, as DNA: TGTGCCACCAGTGATTTGGTGGGACAGGGTTTTGGAAGCTCTGGGGCCAACGTCCTGACTTTC. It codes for CATSDLVGQGFGSSGANVLTF.

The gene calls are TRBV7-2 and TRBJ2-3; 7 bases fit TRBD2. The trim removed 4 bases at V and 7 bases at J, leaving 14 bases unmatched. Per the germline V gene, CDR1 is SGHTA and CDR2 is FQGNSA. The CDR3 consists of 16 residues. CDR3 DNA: TGTGCCAGCAGCTCACCCGGGGAGGGCCCAGGGAATACGCAGTATTTT. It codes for CASSSPGEGPGNTQYF.

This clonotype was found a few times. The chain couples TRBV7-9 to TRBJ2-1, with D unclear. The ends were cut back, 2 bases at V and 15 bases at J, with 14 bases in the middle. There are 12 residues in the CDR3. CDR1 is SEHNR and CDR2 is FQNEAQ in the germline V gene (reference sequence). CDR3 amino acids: CASSLRFGVGFF. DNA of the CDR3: TGTGCCAGCAGCTTACGTTTTGGTGTTGGGTTCTTC. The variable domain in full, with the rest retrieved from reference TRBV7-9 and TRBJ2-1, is DTGVSQNPRHKITKRGQNVTFRCDPISEHNRLYWYRQTLGQGPEFLTYFQNEAQLEKSRLLSDRFSAERPKGSFSTLEIQRTEQGDSAMYLCASSLRFGVGFFGPGTRLTVL.

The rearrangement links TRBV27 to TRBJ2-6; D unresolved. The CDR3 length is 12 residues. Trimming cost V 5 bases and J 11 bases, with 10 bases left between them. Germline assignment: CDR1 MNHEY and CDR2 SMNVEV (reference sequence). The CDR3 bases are TGTGCCAGCAGTCCCTATAAGGACGTCCTGACTTTC. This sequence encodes CASSPYKDVLTF.

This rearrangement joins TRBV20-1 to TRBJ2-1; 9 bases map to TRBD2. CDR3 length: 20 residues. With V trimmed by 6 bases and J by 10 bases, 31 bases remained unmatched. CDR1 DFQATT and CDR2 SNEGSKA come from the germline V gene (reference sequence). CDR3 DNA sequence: TGCAGTGCCAAGACCTGGCCGGGACTAGCCGTCGGAGACATCCTTGGGGAGCAGTTCTTC. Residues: CSAKTWPGLAVGDILGEQFF.

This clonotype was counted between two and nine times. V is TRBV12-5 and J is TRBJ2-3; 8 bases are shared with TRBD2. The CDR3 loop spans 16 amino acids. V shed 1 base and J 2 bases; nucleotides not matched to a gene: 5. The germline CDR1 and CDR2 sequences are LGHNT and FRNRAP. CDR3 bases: TGTGCTAGTGGTTTGGGCGTAGCGGGACACACAGATACGCAGTATTTT. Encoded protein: CASGLGVAGHTDTQYF.

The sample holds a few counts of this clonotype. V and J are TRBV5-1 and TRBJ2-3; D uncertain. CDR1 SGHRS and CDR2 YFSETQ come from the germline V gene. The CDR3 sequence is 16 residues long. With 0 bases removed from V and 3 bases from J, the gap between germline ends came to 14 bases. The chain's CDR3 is CASSLEYGVRTDTQYF. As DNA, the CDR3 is TGCGCCAGCAGCTTGGAGTATGGGGTCAGGACAGATACGCAGTATTTT.

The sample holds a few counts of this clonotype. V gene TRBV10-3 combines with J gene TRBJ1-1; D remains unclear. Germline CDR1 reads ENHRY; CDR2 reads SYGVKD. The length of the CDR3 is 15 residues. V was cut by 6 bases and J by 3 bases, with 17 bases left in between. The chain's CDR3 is CAISHPAGRDTEAFF. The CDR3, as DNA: TGTGCCATCAGCCACCCCGCGGGGAGGGACACTGAAGCTTTCTTT.